This paragraph reports one TCR beta chain. Its antigen is undetermined. The data derive from a study of CD8+ T cells in alopecia areata. RNA extraction and reverse transcription yielded cDNA as sequencing template. Sequencing was performed with immunoSEQ multiplex PCR; in TCRdb, only in-frame clones are kept and a portion is missing. The repertoire has roughly 200,000 clones, about 53% of them found once; the top ten carry roughly a tenth. The ends lost 5 bases at V and 4 bases at J; junction bases unmatched: 11. There are 16 residues in the CDR3. The germline CDR1 and CDR2 sequences are SEHNR and FQNEAQ (reference sequence). Regarding treatment: oral pan-JAK inhibitor, 5-10 mg twice daily. Broader study findings: Scalp sequencing captures resident alphabeta T cells of normal skin too. Only a single nonresponder existed, so baseline CD8+ expansion links stay unclear. Many expanded lesional clones remained in scalp and blood on tofacitinib.

The sample was CD8+ T cells sorted from blood, taken at week 24, from a patient treated with tofacitinib. The clonotype comes from a human donor with alopecia areata. The V and J genes are TRBV7-9 and TRBJ2-1; TRBD2 aligns across 7 bases. The chain's CDR3 is CASSIPSSGSYNEQFF. In DNA form, the CDR3 reads TGTGCCAGCAGCATCCCCTCTAGCGGCTCTTACAATGAGCAGTTCTTC.